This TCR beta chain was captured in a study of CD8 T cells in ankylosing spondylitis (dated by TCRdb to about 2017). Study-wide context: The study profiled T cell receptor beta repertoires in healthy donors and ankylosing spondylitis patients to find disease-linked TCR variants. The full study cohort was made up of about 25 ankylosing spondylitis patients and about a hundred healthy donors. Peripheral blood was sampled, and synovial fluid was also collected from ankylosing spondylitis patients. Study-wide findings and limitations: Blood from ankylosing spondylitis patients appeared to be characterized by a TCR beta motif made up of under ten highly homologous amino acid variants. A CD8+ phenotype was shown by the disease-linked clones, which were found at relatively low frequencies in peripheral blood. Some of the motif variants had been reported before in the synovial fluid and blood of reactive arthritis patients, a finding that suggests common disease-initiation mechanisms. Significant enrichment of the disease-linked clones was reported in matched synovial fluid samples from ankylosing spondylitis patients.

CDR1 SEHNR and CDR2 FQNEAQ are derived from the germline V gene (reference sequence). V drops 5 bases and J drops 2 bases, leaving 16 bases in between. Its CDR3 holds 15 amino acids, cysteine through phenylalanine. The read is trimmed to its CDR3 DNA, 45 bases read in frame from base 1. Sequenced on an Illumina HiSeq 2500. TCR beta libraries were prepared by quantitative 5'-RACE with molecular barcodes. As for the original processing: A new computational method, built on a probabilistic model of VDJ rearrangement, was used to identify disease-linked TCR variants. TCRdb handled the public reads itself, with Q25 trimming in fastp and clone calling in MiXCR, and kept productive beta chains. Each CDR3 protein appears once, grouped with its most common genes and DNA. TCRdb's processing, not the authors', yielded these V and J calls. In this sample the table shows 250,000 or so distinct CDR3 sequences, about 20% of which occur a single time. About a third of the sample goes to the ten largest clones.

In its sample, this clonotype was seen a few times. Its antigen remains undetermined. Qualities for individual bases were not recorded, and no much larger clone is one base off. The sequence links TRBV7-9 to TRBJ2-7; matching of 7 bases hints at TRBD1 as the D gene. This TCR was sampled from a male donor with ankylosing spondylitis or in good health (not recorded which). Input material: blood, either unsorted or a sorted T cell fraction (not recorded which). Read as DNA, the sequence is TGTGCCAGCAGCGCCAGACAGGGAGGACCCTACGAGCAGTACTTC. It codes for CASSARQGGPYEQYF.